This TCR beta chain was sequenced during a study of shared clonotypes between healthy human individuals. Method: immunoSEQ multiplex PCR; TCRdb's copy keeps in-frame clones and lacks some. The sample contains over 1.4 million clones, around 95% of which appear only once. Trimming took off 2 bases at V and 5 bases at J, with 9 bases between the two ends. CDR3 length: 14 amino acids. Germline V gene lookup returns CDR1 SGHVS and CDR2 FQNEAQ. Sequencing used naive CD4+ T cells sorted from blood. Subset: CD45RA+ positively selected. This TCR derives from a man aged 25-45 years in good health. The V gene is TRBV7-8, the J gene TRBJ1-4; D unresolved. CDR3 amino acids: CASSLTEFNEKLFF. CDR3 in DNA: TGTGCCAGCAGCTTAACAGAATTCAATGAAAAACTGTTTTTT. Complete variable domain (other parts from reference TRBV7-8 and TRBJ1-4): GAGVSQSPRYKVAKRGQDVALRCDPISGHVSLFWYQQALGQGPEFLTYFQNEAQLDKSGLPSDRFFAERPEGSVSTLKIQRTQQEDSAVYLCASSLTEFNEKLFFGSGTQLSVL.